The 25 T cell receptor beta chains below come from one sample, sequenced in a study of radiotherapy plus CTLA-4 blockade in lung cancer. The repertoire was sequenced with immunoSEQ multiplex PCR; TCRdb's copy has only in-frame clones and lacks some. In the table there are about 88,000 clones, about two thirds of which are singletons. Sequencing used peripheral blood, obtained from a patient treated with radiotherapy plus ipilimumab. The origin of the receptors is a human donor with non-small cell lung cancer that progressed on radiotherapy plus ipilimumab.

This clone was counted only a few times. CDR3 residues: CASRPTGGYGYTF. In DNA form, the CDR3 reads TGTGCCAGCAGACCCACAGGGGGCTATGGCTACACCTTC. The chain is built from TRBV28 and TRBJ1-2; 8 bases are shared with TRBD1. CDR1 and CDR2 (germline): MDHEN, SYDVKM. This CDR3 has 13 amino acids. V lost 6 bases to trimming and J lost 4 bases; unmatched junction nucleotides: 4.

The chain uses TRBV5-4 and TRBJ1-1, with 8 bases that match TRBD1. V was pared by 5 bases and J by 4 bases, with 7 bases of the junction left unmatched. CDR1 and CDR2 from the germline V gene are SGHNT and YYREEE (reference sequence). The CDR3 length is 14 residues. Here the CDR3 reads CASRNRGLGTEAFF. CDR3 DNA sequence: TGTGCCAGCAGGAACAGGGGGTTGGGCACTGAAGCTTTCTTT.

The J gene is TRBJ1-5, the V gene TRBV9; D uncertain. In germline, CDR1 is SGDLS, CDR2 YYNGEE. V was clipped by 0 bases and J by 2 bases, with 9 bases between them. The CDR3 has 15 residues. CDR3 bases: TGTGCCAGCAGCGTAGATGGGAGGGGCAATCAGCCCCAGCATTTT. It is translated as CASSVDGRGNQPQHF.

The V and J genes are TRBV7-9 and TRBJ1-2, with a possible D match to TRBD1 (5 bases). V gave up 7 bases and J gave up 6 bases, with 18 bases separating them. There are 14 residues in the CDR3. CDR1 is SEHNR, CDR2 FQNEAQ, per germline (reference sequence). CDR3 residues: CASNPAGGVNGYTF. The CDR3 DNA reads as TGTGCCAGCAACCCCGCCGGAGGGGTCAATGGCTACACCTTC.

The rearrangement joins TRBV11-2 to TRBJ2-7; 8 bases agree with TRBD2. Germline CDR1 is SGHAT and CDR2 is FQNNGV. The CDR3 totals 15 residues. Trimming cost V 5 bases and J 3 bases; bases outside gene matches: 9. CDR3 sequence: CASSPGGGRSYEQYF. The CDR3 DNA sequence: TGTGCCAGCAGCCCGGGGGGGGGACGAAGCTACGAGCAGTACTTC.

This chain links TRBV7-2 with TRBJ2-3, with D perhaps matching TRBD2 (5 bases). V lost 6 bases and J lost 1, with 14 bases in between. The length of the CDR3 is 15 residues. Germline V lookup: CDR1 SGHTA, CDR2 FQGNSA. In nucleotides, the CDR3 is TGTGCCAGCAGACCAACGGCAGCGGGCACAGATACGCAGTATTTT. This translates into CASRPTAAGTDTQYF.

The V and J genes are TRBV8-2 and TRBJ2-6. TRBV8-2 is assigned pseudogene status. The CDR3 totals 17 residues. The CDR3 sequence: CGTCPKITQSRANVLTF. The CDR3 DNA reads TGTGGCACATGTCCTAAGATAACACAAAGTCGGGCCAACGTCCTGACTTTC.

The chain uses TRBV5-1 and TRBJ2-5; possibly TRBD2 for D (7 bases). CDR1 is SGHRS, CDR2 YFSETQ, per germline. The CDR3 is made up of 13 amino acids. The germline V and J ends were trimmed by 5 bases and 1 base, with 9 bases remaining between them. The CDR3 sequence: CASRGGPQETQYF. As DNA, the CDR3 is TGCGCCAGCAGGGGGGGGCCCCAAGAGACCCAGTACTTC.

V usage is TRBV4-3 and J usage is TRBJ2-7, with 11 bases matching TRBD2. This CDR3 is 19 amino acids long. Trimming removed 1 base from V and 0 bases from J; junction bases left unmatched: 11. Germline V gives CDR1 LGHNA, CDR2 YSLEER. Written as DNA, the CDR3 is TGCGCCAGCAGCCAAGGGTATGTAGCGGGGGGGAGGAGCTCCTACGAGCAGTACTTC. It yields the protein CASSQGYVAGGRSSYEQYF.

This clone has only one observation. The chain joins TRBV9 to TRBJ2-2; TRBD2 aligns across 8 bases. Germline V lookup: CDR1 SGDLS, CDR2 YYNGEE. The junction had 10 bases not matched to a gene; V was cut back by 3 bases and J by 9 bases. This CDR3 has 15 amino acids. CDR3: CASSAQGSGSRELFF. In DNA form, the CDR3 reads TGTGCCAGCAGCGCGCAGGGGAGCGGGAGCCGGGAGCTGTTTTTT.

Only a few counts were recorded for this clone. Here the CDR3 DNA reads TGTGCCAGCGGGATCCTCTCCTACGAGCAGTACTTC. The encoded protein is CASGILSYEQYF. The chain couples TRBV5-8 to TRBJ2-7; no firm D call. The germline gives CDR1 SGHTS, CDR2 YDEGEE. This CDR3 contains 12 residues. V was clipped by 7 bases and J by 0 bases, with 8 bases between them.

This chain links TRBV4-3 with TRBJ1-2, with D possibly matching TRBD1 (6 bases). The V end lost 3 bases, the J end lost 1 base, and 15 bases lay between the germline ends. The germline gives CDR1 LGHNA, CDR2 YSLEER. The CDR3 is 16 residues long. CDR3 DNA: TGCGCCAGCAGCCACGTTGATTGGGACATTAACTATGGCTACACCTTC. As protein: CASSHVDWDINYGYTF.

The rearrangement joins TRBV5-1 to TRBJ1-1; 7 nucleotides line up with TRBD1. The V gene's germline CDR1 is SGHRS and CDR2 YFSETQ. The CDR3 runs to 16 residues. J was trimmed by 2 bases and V by 0 bases; bases with no gene match: 7. This CDR3 is CASSLGTGDSNTEAFF. CDR3 coding DNA: TGCGCCAGCAGCTTGGGTACAGGGGACTCCAACACTGAAGCTTTCTTT. Supplemented by reference TRBV5-1 and TRBJ1-1, the full variable domain reads KAGVTQTPRYLIKTRGQQVTLSCSPISGHRSVSWYQQTPGQGLQFLFEYFSETQRNKGNFPGRFSGRQFSNSRSEMNVSTLELGDSALYLCASSLGTGDSNTEAFFGQGTRLTVV.

This chain uses TRBV16 with TRBJ2-3; D perhaps matches TRBD2 (5 bases). The CDR3 runs 13 residues. Germline assignment: CDR1 KGHSY and CDR2 FQNENV. Trimming removed 4 bases from V and 4 bases from J, with 9 bases in between. CDR3 DNA sequence: TGTGCCAGCAGCCGGCCGGACTCAGATACGCAGTATTTT. It translates to CASSRPDSDTQYF.

V and J are TRBV12-5 and TRBJ1-1; D is undetermined. V lost 3 bases, J lost 11 bases, and 19 bases lay in between. Germline loops: CDR1 LGHNT, CDR2 FRNRAP. The CDR3 runs to 14 residues. CDR3 protein: CASGFLRAAGEAFF. The CDR3 coding sequence is TGTGCTAGTGGTTTTTTAAGAGCGGCAGGAGAGGCTTTCTTT. The entire variable domain, with the rest obtained from reference TRBV12-5 and TRBJ1-1, is as follows: DARVTQTPRHKVTEMGQEVTMRCQPILGHNTVFWYRQTMMQGLELLAYFRNRAPLDDSGMPKDRFSAEMPDATLATLKIQPSEPRDSAVYFCASGFLRAAGEAFFGQGTRLTVV.

This clone has just one count. This sequence joins TRBV6-6 and TRBJ2-7; no clear D gene. Trimming took 0 bases from V and 2 from J, leaving 8 bases between them. Germline V gene lookup returns CDR1 MNHNY and CDR2 SVGAGI (reference sequence). This CDR3 is built from 14 residues. The CDR3 nucleotides read TGTGCCAGCAGTTACTCAGGATCAACCTACGAGCAGTACTTC. This gives the protein CASSYSGSTYEQYF.

This clone was seen once. The chain carries TRBV29-1 and TRBJ2-3; 8 nucleotides agree with TRBD1. The J segment lost 3 bases and the V segment lost 5 bases, leaving 10 bases of the junction unmatched. This CDR3 spans 15 amino acids. Germline CDR1 SQVTM, CDR2 ANQGSEA. Here the CDR3 reads CSVMDRARFTDTQYF. The CDR3 DNA is TGCAGCGTTATGGACAGGGCGAGGTTTACAGATACGCAGTATTTT.

The chain joins TRBV6-5 to TRBJ1-2; weak D call: TRBD1 (5 bases). Germline-derived CDR1 and CDR2 are MNHEY and SVGAGI. There are 16 residues in the CDR3. V was cut by 0 bases and J by 0 bases, with 11 bases left in between. This chain's CDR3 is CASSYSGTQANYGYTF. The CDR3 coding sequence is TGTGCCAGCAGTTACTCCGGGACGCAAGCTAACTATGGCTACACCTTC.

The genes are TRBV6-1 and TRBJ2-1; TRBD1 agrees at 11 bases. After removal of 7 bases from V and 9 bases from J, the junction contained 11 bases not matched to a gene. The CDR3 consists of 15 residues. From germline, CDR1 is MNHNS and CDR2 SASEGT. This chain's CDR3 is CASTQGQGVSAEQFF. CDR3 DNA sequence: TGTGCCAGCACTCAGGGACAGGGGGTGTCAGCTGAGCAGTTCTTC.

This chain uses TRBV19 with TRBJ2-5; no clear D gene. V lost 4 bases to trimming and J lost 3 bases, with 9 bases between them. Germline CDR1 LNHDA, CDR2 SQIVND (reference sequence). The CDR3 covers 13 residues. The DNA for the CDR3 is TGTGCCAGTAGTACCAGGAGCGAAGAGACCCAGTACTTC. As protein: CASSTRSEETQYF.

The rearrangement joins TRBV6-5 to TRBJ2-1; no reliable D call. V dropped 8 bases and J dropped 4 bases, with 9 bases sitting between them. The CDR3 extends over 12 amino acids. Germline-derived CDR1 and CDR2 are MNHEY and SVGAGI. CDR3 residues: CASGNGYNEQFF. CDR3 coding DNA: TGTGCCAGCGGGAACGGGTACAATGAGCAGTTCTTC.

CDR3 DNA: TGTGCCAGCAACGAATTAACAGGACCCTACACCTTC. It translates to CASNELTGPYTF. J is TRBJ1-2 and V is TRBV9, with D perhaps matching TRBD1 (5 bases). V was cut by 6 bases and J by 10 bases, with 16 bases left in between. CDR3 length: 12 amino acids. The V gene's germline CDR1 is SGDLS and CDR2 YYNGEE.

V usage is TRBV7-8 and J usage is TRBJ2-3; D uncertain. There are 17 residues in the CDR3. The V gene's germline CDR1 is SGHVS and CDR2 FQNEAQ. V dropped 0 bases and J dropped 4 bases, with 17 bases sitting between them. CDR3 amino acids: CASSLALSSRFADTQYF. The CDR3 nucleotides read TGTGCCAGCAGCTTAGCGTTGAGTAGCAGATTCGCAGATACGCAGTATTTT.

The V gene is TRBV20-1, the J gene TRBJ2-1, with D possibly being TRBD1 (6 bases). Looked up from germline, CDR1 is DFQATT and CDR2 is SNEGSKA (reference sequence). The CDR3 has 11 residues. V shed 5 bases and J shed 7 bases, with 9 bases lying between them. The DNA for the CDR3 is TGCAGTGCTTTCACAGGGAATGAGCAGTTCTTC. It codes for CSAFTGNEQFF.

The chain uses TRBV28 and TRBJ1-1; no firm D call. This CDR3 is built from 15 residues. Trimming took 3 bases from V and 2 from J, leaving 13 bases between them. From germline, CDR1 is MDHEN and CDR2 SYDVKM. The CDR3 region has the DNA TGTGCCAGCAGTTTCGGCCCGGGGTTCAACACTGAAGCTTTCTTT. Its protein product is CASSFGPGFNTEAFF. Full variable domain (missing parts from reference TRBV28 and TRBJ1-1): DVKVTQSSRYLVKRTGEKVFLECVQDMDHENMFWYRQDPGLGLRLIYFSYDVKMKEKGDIPEGYSVSREKKERFSLILESASTNQTSMYLCASSFGPGFNTEAFFGQGTRLTVV.